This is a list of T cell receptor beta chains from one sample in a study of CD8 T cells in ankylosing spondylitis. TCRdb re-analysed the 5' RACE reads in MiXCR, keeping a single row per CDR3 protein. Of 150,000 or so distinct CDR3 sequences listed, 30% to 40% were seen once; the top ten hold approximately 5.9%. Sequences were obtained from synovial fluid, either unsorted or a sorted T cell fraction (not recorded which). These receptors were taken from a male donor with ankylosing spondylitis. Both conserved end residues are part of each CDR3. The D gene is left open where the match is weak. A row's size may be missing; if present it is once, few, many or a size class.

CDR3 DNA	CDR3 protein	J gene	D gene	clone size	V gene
TGTGCCAGCAGTTTCCAGAATAGGGGGCCAGATACGCAGTATTTT	CASSFQNRGPDTQYF	TRBJ2-3	TRBD1	few	TRBV12-3/TRBV12-4
TGTGCCAGCAATAACCCAGGGGGCGGGGAGACCCAGTACTTC	CASNNPGGGETQYF	TRBJ2-5	TRBD1	.	TRBV6-1
TGTGCCAGCACCCTCGGGGGGGCGGCGGATACGCAGTATTTT	CASTLGGAADTQYF	TRBJ2-3	TRBD2	.	TRBV6-1
TGTGCCAGCAGCTTGGTCCCTCCCCCAGATACGCAGTATTTT	CASSLVPPPDTQYF	TRBJ2-3	.	few	TRBV7-8
TGTGCCAGCTCGAAAATACTGAACACCGGGGAGCTGTTTTTT	CASSKILNTGELFF	TRBJ2-2	.	.	TRBV7-8
TGTGCCAGCAAAAGGACAGGGAACCAAGAGACCCAGTACTTC	CASKRTGNQETQYF	TRBJ2-5	TRBD1	few	TRBV2
TGTGCCAGCATCGGGACAGGGACTATCAATCAGCCCCAGCATTTT	CASIGTGTINQPQHF	TRBJ1-5	TRBD1	.	TRBV6-1
TGTGCCAGCAGCTTAATCGGGACTAGCACAGATACGCAGTATTTT	CASSLIGTSTDTQYF	TRBJ2-3	.	.	TRBV7-3
TGTGCCCCCAACGGGGGGGGCAGCACCGGGGAGCTGTTTTTT	CAPNGGGSTGELFF	TRBJ2-2	TRBD2	.	TRBV10-3
TGTGCCAGCACCCCGGACCCGCGACAGGGGGAAGCTTTCTTT	CASTPDPRQGEAFF	TRBJ1-1	TRBD1	.	TRBV28
TGCAGTGCTAGAGTCGGGGTCCTGAACACTGAAGCTTTCTTT	CSARVGVLNTEAFF	TRBJ1-1	.	.	TRBV20-1
TGTGCCAGCAGCTTAGTAAGGACTAGGGCCTACGAGCAGTACTTC	CASSLVRTRAYEQYF	TRBJ2-7	TRBD2	few	TRBV11-3
TGCAGTGCTAGAAGGACATTTCCGGGCAATCAGCCCCAGCATTTT	CSARRTFPGNQPQHF	TRBJ1-5	.	many	TRBV20-1
TGTGCCAGCAGATTTACAGGGGCTAGCAATCAGCCCCAGCATTTT	CASRFTGASNQPQHF	TRBJ1-5	TRBD1	few	TRBV27
TGCAGTGCTAGTATCCTAGCGGACCTGAACACCGGGGAGCTGTTTTTT	CSASILADLNTGELFF	TRBJ2-2	TRBD2	.	TRBV20-1
TGTGCCAGCAGCTCAAACAGGGGGCGGTACGCTGAAGCTTTCTTT	CASSSNRGRYAEAFF	TRBJ1-1	TRBD1	.	TRBV7-2
TGTGCCATCAGTTCGGACAGGGACGTAGCCACCATATATTTT	CAISSDRDVATIYF	TRBJ1-3	TRBD1	.	TRBV10-3